This T cell receptor beta chain appears in the sequencing data of a study of cytomegalovirus exposure and HLA in healthy donors. Findings and caveats of the study: Subsequent analysis revealed that first-cohort TCR clusters tended to co-occur in the approximately 120 validation repertoires. The authors listed 164 TCR beta chains as cytomegalovirus-associated.

CDR1 MNHEY and CDR2 SMNVEV come from the germline V gene (reference sequence). CDR3 length equals 14 residues. Unmatched junction bases numbered 9, after V lost 6 bases and J lost 6 bases. To note about this clone: Its antigen is not known.

This table comes from immunoSEQ multiplex PCR, and its TCRdb copy is limited to in-frame clones, with some not included. The table shows a few hundred thousand clones, with 85% to 90% occurring only once. Sequencing was done on a sample of PBMCs. This chain connects TRBV27 to TRBJ2-7; 9 bases match TRBD2. This receptor was taken from a woman younger than 35 in good health and CMV-seronegative. In DNA, the CDR3 is TGTGCCAGCAGGGGTGCGGGGGGGATCGGCGAGCAGTACTTC. This encodes CASRGAGGIGEQYF.